Listed below are T cell receptor beta chains from one sample, sequenced in a study of blood T cell repertoires in COVID-19. Produced via immunoSEQ multiplex PCR; TCRdb's table is partial and in-frame only. The sample carries some 300,000 clones, around 90% recorded once. Sequencing used peripheral blood. The origin of the receptors is a man aged 18 to 35 with active or convalescent COVID-19. CDR3s include the opening cysteine and the closing phenylalanine or tryptophan. The order of the fields is V gene, clone size, D gene, J gene, CDR3 DNA, CDR3 protein. The D gene is left open where the match is weak. Not every row has a clone size; where given, it reads once, few, many or a size class.

v_gene: TRBV7-2
abundance: once
d_gene: -
j_gene: TRBJ1-3
CDR3nt: TGTGCCAGCACCCTGAGAGGGAACGGAAACACCATATATTTT
CDR3aa: CASTLRGNGNTIYF

v_gene: TRBV15
abundance: -
d_gene: TRBD2
j_gene: TRBJ2-4
CDR3nt: TGTGCCACCAGCCCCAACCCGGGGGGGTACAAAAACATTCAGTACTTC
CDR3aa: CATSPNPGGYKNIQYF

v_gene: TRBV19
abundance: -
d_gene: -
j_gene: TRBJ1-2
CDR3nt: TGTGCCAGTAGTAGTTTGGCAGGGAAGTCGATGGTTGGCTACACCTTC
CDR3aa: CASSSLAGKSMVGYTF

v_gene: TRBV6-5
abundance: -
d_gene: -
j_gene: TRBJ2-3
CDR3nt: TGTGCCAGCAGTTTACTAGGATGGACAGATACGCAGTATTTT
CDR3aa: CASSLLGWTDTQYF

v_gene: TRBV7-9
abundance: -
d_gene: -
j_gene: TRBJ1-1
CDR3nt: TGTGCCAGCAGCTCCATGAACACTGAAGCTTTCTTT
CDR3aa: CASSSMNTEAFF

v_gene: TRBV12-5
abundance: -
d_gene: -
j_gene: TRBJ2-1
CDR3nt: TGTGCTAGTCAAGCATCCTTCTACAATGAGCAGTTCTTC
CDR3aa: CASQASFYNEQFF

v_gene: TRBV9
abundance: -
d_gene: TRBD2
j_gene: TRBJ2-1
CDR3nt: TGTGCCAGCAGCGTAGCAGGCAGCGGGGGATGGCGAGTGAATGAGCAGTTCTTC
CDR3aa: CASSVAGSGGWRVNEQFF

v_gene: TRBV5-1
abundance: -
d_gene: -
j_gene: TRBJ2-3
CDR3nt: TGCGCCAGCAGCTTCGGAGGGAGCACAGATACGCAGTATTTT
CDR3aa: CASSFGGSTDTQYF

v_gene: TRBV9
abundance: -
d_gene: TRBD1
j_gene: TRBJ1-2
CDR3nt: TGTGCCAGCAGCCGCAACACAGGGGGGGACTCTGGCTACACCTTC
CDR3aa: CASSRNTGGDSGYTF

v_gene: TRBV28
abundance: -
d_gene: TRBD1
j_gene: TRBJ1-6
CDR3nt: TGTGCCAGCAGTTTACAAAAACATAGGACAGGGGAGGATTCACCCCTCCACTTT
CDR3aa: CASSLQKHRTGEDSPLHF

v_gene: TRBV9
abundance: -
d_gene: TRBD2
j_gene: TRBJ2-3
CDR3nt: TGTGCCAGCAGCGCTGCTAGCGGGGGATCCACAGATACGCAGTATTTT
CDR3aa: CASSAASGGSTDTQYF

v_gene: TRBV5-6
abundance: -
d_gene: TRBD1
j_gene: TRBJ2-4
CDR3nt: TGTGCCAGCAGCAGAAGGGACAGAAAAAACATTCAGTACTTC
CDR3aa: CASSRRDRKNIQYF

v_gene: TRBV27
abundance: -
d_gene: TRBD2
j_gene: TRBJ2-3
CDR3nt: TGTGCCAGCAGGGGACTAGCGGGAGGTGTCGCAGATACGCAGTATTTT
CDR3aa: CASRGLAGGVADTQYF

v_gene: TRBV2
abundance: -
d_gene: -
j_gene: TRBJ2-7
CDR3nt: TGTGCCAGCAGTGACCCGGACTACTACGAGCAGTACTTC
CDR3aa: CASSDPDYYEQYF

v_gene: TRBV3-1/TRBV3-2
abundance: -
d_gene: TRBD2
j_gene: TRBJ2-7
CDR3nt: TGTGCCAGCAGCCCTCGGACTAGCGGGGACTACGAGCAGTACTTC
CDR3aa: CASSPRTSGDYEQYF

v_gene: TRBV10-2
abundance: -
d_gene: -
j_gene: TRBJ2-7
CDR3nt: TGCGCCAGCAGTGGATCCGGTACTGGTTCCTACGAGCAGTACTTC
CDR3aa: CASSGSGTGSYEQYF

v_gene: TRBV19
abundance: -
d_gene: -
j_gene: TRBJ1-2
CDR3nt: TGTGCCAGTAGTATGGCCGGAGCTAACTATGGCTACACCTTC
CDR3aa: CASSMAGANYGYTF

v_gene: TRBV20-1
abundance: once
d_gene: -
j_gene: TRBJ1-5
CDR3nt: TGCAGTGCTAGTATTTATGTCGATCAGCCCCAGCATTTT
CDR3aa: CSASIYVDQPQHF

v_gene: TRBV6-6
abundance: few
d_gene: -
j_gene: TRBJ1-1
CDR3nt: TGTGCCAGCAGTCAGGGACTGATGAACACTGAAGCTTTCTTT
CDR3aa: CASSQGLMNTEAFF

v_gene: TRBV5-4
abundance: -
d_gene: -
j_gene: TRBJ2-7
CDR3nt: TGTGCCAGCAGCAGTAGGGGGATTCCCTACGAGCAGTACTTC
CDR3aa: CASSSRGIPYEQYF

v_gene: TRBV7-9
abundance: -
d_gene: -
j_gene: TRBJ2-7
CDR3nt: TGTGCCAGCAGGTCGACAGAAAGCGAGCAGTACTTC
CDR3aa: CASRSTESEQYF

v_gene: TRBV4-1
abundance: -
d_gene: TRBD2
j_gene: TRBJ2-7
CDR3nt: TGCGCCAGCAGCCAAGATAGGCTAGCGGGAGGGCTTTCCTACGAGCAGTACTTC
CDR3aa: CASSQDRLAGGLSYEQYF

v_gene: TRBV5-1
abundance: few
d_gene: -
j_gene: TRBJ2-7
CDR3nt: TGCGCCAGCAGCTCCCGGGACGGGGGCTACGAGCAGTACTTC
CDR3aa: CASSSRDGGYEQYF

v_gene: TRBV5-1
abundance: once
d_gene: -
j_gene: TRBJ1-1
CDR3nt: TGCGCCAGCAGAACTGGGACACCCTTAAAGTTGGAGGCTGAAGCTTTCTTT
CDR3aa: CASRTGTPLKLEAEAFF

v_gene: TRBV28
abundance: -
d_gene: -
j_gene: TRBJ1-5
CDR3nt: TGTGCCAGCAGTTTGGCGGGGGGCCCCAATCAGCCCCAGCATTTT
CDR3aa: CASSLAGGPNQPQHF

v_gene: TRBV9
abundance: -
d_gene: TRBD2
j_gene: TRBJ2-1
CDR3nt: TGTGCCAGCAGCGTAGTCGGGAGCGGGAGAGTAAATGAGCAGTTCTTC
CDR3aa: CASSVVGSGRVNEQFF

v_gene: TRBV7-2
abundance: -
d_gene: -
j_gene: TRBJ1-2
CDR3nt: TGTGCCAGCAGCATCGGGGGTATCCTCGGCACCTTC
CDR3aa: CASSIGGILGTF

v_gene: TRBV28
abundance: -
d_gene: -
j_gene: TRBJ1-1
CDR3nt: TGTGCCAGCAGTTTGTGGTTCAGGGTTGACACTGAAGCTTTCTTT
CDR3aa: CASSLWFRVDTEAFF

v_gene: TRBV28
abundance: once
d_gene: -
j_gene: TRBJ1-1
CDR3nt: TGTGCCAGCAGCACGGAACAGGGATCAGGTGGACACACTGAAGCTTTCTTT
CDR3aa: CASSTEQGSGGHTEAFF

v_gene: TRBV9
abundance: -
d_gene: TRBD1
j_gene: TRBJ2-2
CDR3nt: TGTGCCAGCAGCGTAGATGACAGGGTGGCCGGGGAGCTGTTTTTT
CDR3aa: CASSVDDRVAGELFF

v_gene: TRBV2
abundance: -
d_gene: -
j_gene: TRBJ1-6
CDR3nt: TGTGCCAGCAGTGAAGCTGGGCAGCATAATTCACCCCTCCACTTT
CDR3aa: CASSEAGQHNSPLHF

v_gene: TRBV9
abundance: -
d_gene: TRBD1
j_gene: TRBJ2-4
CDR3nt: TGTGCCAGCAGCCCTGGGGGACAGGGAAAAAACATTCAGTACTTC
CDR3aa: CASSPGGQGKNIQYF

v_gene: TRBV2
abundance: -
d_gene: TRBD1
j_gene: TRBJ1-1
CDR3nt: TGTGCCAGCAGTGATCCCAGGACAGGGGCAACTGAAGCTTTCTTT
CDR3aa: CASSDPRTGATEAFF

v_gene: TRBV5-1
abundance: -
d_gene: -
j_gene: TRBJ1-2
CDR3nt: TGCGCCAGCAGTCCCGGTATTACCCACGGGTACACCTTC
CDR3aa: CASSPGITHGYTF

v_gene: TRBV14
abundance: -
d_gene: TRBD1
j_gene: TRBJ1-5
CDR3nt: TGTGCCAGCAGACCCAGCAGGGGGAATAGCAATCAGCCCCAGCATTTT
CDR3aa: CASRPSRGNSNQPQHF

v_gene: TRBV5-6
abundance: -
d_gene: -
j_gene: TRBJ1-4
CDR3nt: TGTGCCAGCGGAGGGTTGGGGGAAGAAAAACTGTTTTTT
CDR3aa: CASGGLGEEKLFF

v_gene: TRBV11-1
abundance: -
d_gene: -
j_gene: TRBJ1-5
CDR3nt: TGTGCCAGCAGCTCCGGACTAAATCAGCCCCAGCATTTT
CDR3aa: CASSSGLNQPQHF

v_gene: TRBV6-5
abundance: -
d_gene: -
j_gene: TRBJ1-1
CDR3nt: TGTGCCAGCAGTTACCAGGGATTCACTGAAGCTTTCTTT
CDR3aa: CASSYQGFTEAFF

v_gene: TRBV5-1
abundance: -
d_gene: -
j_gene: TRBJ2-1
CDR3nt: TGCGCCAGCAGCTTGAGTAGGAGCCGCCCCTACAATGAGCAGTTCTTC
CDR3aa: CASSLSRSRPYNEQFF

v_gene: TRBV7-2
abundance: -
d_gene: TRBD1
j_gene: TRBJ1-3
CDR3nt: TGTGCCAGCAGCTCGATGACAGGGAGTGGAAACACCATATATTTT
CDR3aa: CASSSMTGSGNTIYF